Here is one TCR beta chain with its context. Its target is unknown. Other DNA sequences from this sample encode an identical CDR3 as well. CDR1 is MNHEY and CDR2 is SMNVEV in the germline V gene (reference sequence). Trimming stripped 0 bases from V and 4 bases from J, with 4 bases between. CDR3 length equals 13 residues. These data originate in a study of shared clonotypes between healthy human individuals. Regarding the study as a whole: Clonotype sharing among donors was expected to depend on sequencing depth. Rarefaction exposed incomplete sorted-subset sequencing despite large depth. Naive CD4 clonotypes were shared across a handful of donors at approximately 5.3%.

Data came from immunoSEQ multiplex PCR; TCRdb stores just in-frame clones and leaves some out. The data show a few hundred thousand clones, 95% seen once. Naive-designated CD8 cells lacked CD45RO, were positively enriched for CCR7, and omitted terminally differentiated effector memory CD45RA+ cells. Caucasian adults residing in Nashville, Tennessee made up all the donors. This receptor was obtained from a woman aged 30 to 39 in good health. What was sequenced was naive CD8+ T cells sorted from blood. The chain combines TRBV27 with TRBJ2-1, with no clear D. The CDR3 DNA reads TGTGCCAGCAGTTTATCCCCTTACAATGAGCAGTTCTTC. Amino acid sequence: CASSLSPYNEQFF.